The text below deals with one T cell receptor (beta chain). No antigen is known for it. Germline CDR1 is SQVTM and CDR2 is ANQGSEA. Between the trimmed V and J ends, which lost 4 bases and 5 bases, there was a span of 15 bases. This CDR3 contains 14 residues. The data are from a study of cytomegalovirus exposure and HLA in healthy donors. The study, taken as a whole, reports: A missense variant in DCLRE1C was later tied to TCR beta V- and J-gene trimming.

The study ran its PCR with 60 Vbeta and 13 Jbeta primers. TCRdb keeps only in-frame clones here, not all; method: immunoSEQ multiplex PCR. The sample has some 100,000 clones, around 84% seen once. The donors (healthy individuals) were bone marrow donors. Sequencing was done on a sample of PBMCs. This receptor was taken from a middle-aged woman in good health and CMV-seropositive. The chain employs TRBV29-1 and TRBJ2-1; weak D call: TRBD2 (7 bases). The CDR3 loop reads CSVGGGQINNEQFF. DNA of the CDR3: TGCAGCGTTGGGGGGGGGCAGATTAACAATGAGCAGTTCTTC.